This T cell receptor beta chain was profiled in a study of T cells in Graves' hyperthyroidism and ophthalmopathy (dated by TCRdb to about 2019). Some background on the complete study: Peripheral blood samples were taken at initial diagnosis, before any treatment was given. For training and testing, the 100 or so patients in the discovery cohort were randomly divided in a 7:3 ratio. The paper describes TCR Vbeta CDR3 sequencing of 120 to 150 peripheral blood samples, made up of some 42 ophthalmopathy patients, around 78 hyperthyroidism patients and roughly 17 progressor patients. Whether ophthalmopathy could be predicted prospectively was tested in an independent validation cohort made up of roughly 20 hyperthyroidism patients plus 17 patients who later progressed to ophthalmopathy. After blood sampling, hyperthyroidism patients were treated with methimazole at a starting dose of 30 mg daily, and ophthalmopathy patients were treated with high-dose intravenous methylprednisolone. The study also compared thyroid tissue and blood T-cell repertoires from roughly six Graves' hyperthyroidism patients. To identify distinguishing TCR V-J signatures, a discovery cohort of around 100 patients was used, comprising under 45 with Graves' ophthalmopathy and around 60 with stable Graves' hyperthyroidism.

Beyond this particular receptor, the publication reports: In validation, progression to ophthalmopathy was predicted by the model with 55% to 71% sensitivity and roughly 76% specificity, a median of about 6 months before onset. Sample size was not statistically predetermined, and blinding of investigators to group allocation was not performed. Ophthalmopathy was separated from stable hyperthyroidism by a 13 V-J signature model, with around 90% sensitivity and approximately 84% specificity obtained in cross-validation and 80%/75% obtained in testing. Blood samples also contained most of the expanded thyroid clonotypes (frequency above 0.001), which suggests that blood repertoires may reflect thyroid immune responses.

The germline V end is reduced by 5 bases and the J end by 3 bases; junction bases left unmatched: 3. The CDR3 has 14 amino acids, counting the end cysteine and phenylalanine. Only the CDR3 part of the read is kept: 42 bases, read in frame from the first base. Ophthalmopathy patients had moderately to severely active disease, with a Clinical Activity Score of 3 or more, a NOSPECS grade of 4 or more, and a disease duration of less than 3 months. Patients with uncontrolled infections, other autoimmune diseases, pregnancy or lactation were excluded. Diagnoses were established on the basis of clinical symptoms, serum thyroxine and TRAb, thyroid ultrasound, and orbital computed tomography. Ficoll-Paque density gradient centrifugation was used to isolate PBMCs from 8 to 10 ml of fresh peripheral blood. Total RNA was extracted using Trizol reagent, and RNA quality was assessed on an Agilent 2100 Bioanalyzer.

The TCR beta CDR3 regions were amplified from RNA transcripts. For the first round of RT-PCR on the TCR CDR3, the HTBI primer set was used together with the Qiagen OneStep RT-PCR kit. A second multiplex PCR round built the libraries, followed by size selection and purification. Paired-end sequencing of the libraries was performed with 100 bp reads on an Illumina HiSeq2000. As for how the authors treated the data: SOAPnuke was used to process the raw data, with reads discarded if the reads contained adapters or uncalled bases, had a mean Phred below 15, or lacked an exact constant-primer or identifier match. High-quality paired reads were merged with COPE v1.2.5, and unique nucleotide sequences were defined as clonotypes. MiTCR v1.1 was used to align clonotypes to the IMGT TRBV, TRBD and TRBJ reference segments. The analysis was restricted to V-J combinations with a frequency above 0.0001, which together covered about 99% of the repertoires. A TCS score was defined as the ratio between F50 (clonal expansion) and ExV (chaos), using BLOSUM62-based TCRdist between CDR3 peptides within each V-J. Welch's t-statistics and random forest reduced some 510 V-J features to 13, which were used in a naive Bayes classifier (R e1071). TCRdb itself trimmed the public reads at Q25 with fastp, ran MiXCR and retained productive beta chains. Rows merge per CDR3 protein into single entries with the most common DNA and genes. These V and J calls derive from TCRdb rather than the authors' analysis. Here the sample has roughly 500,000 distinct CDR3 sequences; around 16% occur a single time. Around 32% of the sample is held by the ten biggest clonotypes.

This clonotype was counted at least ten times. What this receptor recognizes is not known. Base qualities were left out, and no much larger clone turns up one base away. Sequenced: blood. The chain is encoded by TRBV12-3 or TRBV12-4 joined to TRBJ2-5; 10 middle bases align to TRBD1. The TCR comes from a woman aged 30 to 39 with Graves' ophthalmopathy. The CDR3 amino acid sequence is: CASSQTGGEETQYF. Read as DNA, the sequence is TGTGCCAGCAGTCAGACAGGGGGCGAAGAGACCCAGTACTTC.